The 3 T cell receptor beta chains listed next were all sequenced from one sample in a study of identical twins. In TCRdb, the 5' RACE reads were re-called with MiXCR into one record per CDR3 protein. Of some 97,000 distinct CDR3 sequences listed, around 5.5% were seen once; the top ten hold roughly 12%. The source material was memory T cells sorted from blood. These receptors were obtained from a woman in her 50s in good health.

The chain recombines TRBV19 with TRBJ1-1, with 8 bases that match TRBD1. J was trimmed by 6 bases and V by 3 bases; bases with no gene match: 3. Germline V gene lookup returns CDR1 LNHDA and CDR2 SQIVND (reference sequence). This CDR3 spans 13 amino acids. CDR3 protein: CASSIRGPAEAFF. The CDR3 nucleotides read TGTGCCAGTAGTATCAGGGGGCCAGCTGAAGCTTTCTTT. The full variable domain, in which reference TRBV19 and TRBJ1-1 provide the parts outside the CDR3, is DGGITQSPKYLFRKEGQNVTLSCEQNLNHDAMYWYRQDPGQGLRLIYYSQIVNDFQKGDIAEGYSVSREKKESFPLTVTSAQKNPTAFYLCASSIRGPAEAFFGQGTRLTVV.

Worth noting for this clonotype: A read error is possible here, since a much larger clone lies one base away. The genes are TRBV7-9 and TRBJ2-7, with D possibly called TRBD1 or TRBD2 (5 bases each). CDR1 is SEHNR, CDR2 FQNEAQ, per germline (reference sequence). This CDR3 comprises 13 residues. CDR3 DNA sequence: TGTGCCAGCAGCCTGGGACCCCGGGGCGAGCAGTGCTTC. It codes for CASSLGPRGEQCF.

This clonotype was picked up many times. The V and J genes are TRBV11-2 and TRBJ2-1; 13 nucleotides agree with TRBD2. The V and J ends lost 6 bases and 6 bases, in that order; junction bases with no gene match: 2. Germline loops: CDR1 SGHAT, CDR2 FQNNGV. This CDR3 comprises 14 residues. The CDR3 sequence: CASRLAGGLNEQFF. CDR3 sequence (DNA): TGTGCCAGCAGACTAGCGGGAGGGCTCAATGAGCAGTTCTTC. The variable domain in full, with the rest retrieved from reference TRBV11-2 and TRBJ2-1, is EAGVAQSPRYKIIEKRQSVAFWCNPISGHATLYWYQQILGQGPKLLIQFQNNGVVDDSQLPKDRFSAERLKGVDSTLKIQPAKLEDSAVYLCASRLAGGLNEQFFGPGTRLTVL.